Listed here are 8 T cell receptor beta chains from one sample, sequenced in a study of blood T cell repertoires in COVID-19. Profiled with immunoSEQ multiplex PCR; TCRdb holds only in-frame clones, not every one. This table holds about 210,000 clones, just under 85% found once. The sequenced material came from peripheral blood. These receptors were taken from a woman between 50 and 59 years old with active or convalescent COVID-19.

This clone was seen just once. This sequence joins TRBV2 and TRBJ2-5; D remains ambiguous. Germline CDR1 SNHLY, CDR2 FYNNEI. V dropped 7 bases and J dropped 7 bases, with 13 bases sitting between them. The CDR3 has 12 residues. The CDR3 DNA sequence: TGTGCCAGCACTACCTCCGTTGGGACCCAGTACTTC. Its protein is CASTTSVGTQYF. Combining the CDR3 with reference TRBV2 and TRBJ2-5 gives the whole variable domain EPEVTQTPSHQVTQMGQEVILRCVPISNHLYFYWYRQILGQKVEFLVSFYNNEISEKSEIFDDQFSVERPDGSNFTLKIRSTKLEDSAMYFCASTTSVGTQYFGPGTRLLVL.

The rearrangement uses TRBV11-2 and TRBJ2-5; TRBD2 matches 10 bases. This CDR3 region has 15 residues. The junction had 8 bases not matched to a gene; V was cut back by 5 bases and J by 5 bases. Germline V gives CDR1 SGHAT, CDR2 FQNNGV. The CDR3 loop reads CASSPAGGVRETQYF. The CDR3 coding sequence is TGTGCCAGCAGCCCAGCGGGAGGGGTGAGGGAGACCCAGTACTTC.

The rearrangement links TRBV11-2 to TRBJ1-1; D is undetermined. CDR1 and CDR2 (germline): SGHAT, FQNNGV. This CDR3 has 18 residues. V lost 4 bases, J lost 6 bases, and 27 bases lay in between. CDR3 sequence (DNA): TGTGCCAGCAGCTCGTTGAGGATTTTAGACCTCAGAGTCCCTGAAGCTTTCTTT. It yields the protein CASSSLRILDLRVPEAFF.

The chain couples TRBV7-2 to TRBJ2-5; 10 positions agree with TRBD1. The CDR3 spans 15 residues. The ends lost 5 bases at V and 5 bases at J; junction bases unmatched: 8. The germline gives CDR1 SGHTA, CDR2 FQGNSA. CDR3 sequence (DNA): TGTGCCAGCAGCATGGGACAGGGGATTTTGGAGACCCAGTACTTC. Its translation is CASSMGQGILETQYF.

This clone was recorded once. The CDR3 nucleotides read TGTGCCAGCAGTGGACAGGTGGGGCAGTATTTT. It codes for CASSGQVGQYF. This chain links TRBV2 with TRBJ2-3; maybe TRBD1 (6 bases). Germline V CDR1 and CDR2: SNHLY, FYNNEI. The ends were cut back, 4 bases at V and 11 bases at J, with 10 bases in the middle. This CDR3 region has 11 residues.

This chain links TRBV28 with TRBJ2-5; weak D call: TRBD2 (5 bases). Trimming pared 5 bases from V and 3 bases from J, leaving 10 bases between. CDR1 and CDR2 (germline): MDHEN, SYDVKM. The CDR3 is 13 amino acids. In nucleotides, the CDR3 is TGTGCCAGCAGTGCCACGAGGGAAGAGACCCAGTACTTC. As protein: CASSATREETQYF.

The chain links TRBV28 to TRBJ2-7; 9 nucleotides line up with TRBD1. The junction had 7 bases not matched to a gene; V was cut back by 7 bases and J by 0 bases. This CDR3 contains 15 residues. Germline V gives CDR1 MDHEN, CDR2 SYDVKM. The CDR3 DNA is TGTGCCAGCAAGAGGGGACAGGGACTCTCCTACGAGCAGTACTTC. Its translation is CASKRGQGLSYEQYF.

This clone has only one observation. The chain couples TRBV29-1 to TRBJ1-1, with D uncertain. Germline V CDR1 and CDR2: SQVTM, ANQGSEA. V was pared by 4 bases and J by 1 base, with 7 bases between. The CDR3 contains 12 residues. The CDR3 spells CSVVEANTEAFF. CDR3 coding DNA: TGCAGCGTTGTAGAGGCGAACACTGAAGCTTTCTTT.